The subject of this entry is one T cell receptor beta chain. Antigen: not known. The source of the sample is a study of OX40 agonist ivuxolimab in advanced cancers. As for the study in general: Among those treated, three patients had partial responses, one with hepatocellular carcinoma and two with cutaneous melanoma. Study findings and constraints: Among the lowest levels of clonal expansion were found in partial responders at 0.1-3.0 mg/kg. At 0.1 to 3.0 mg/kg and by week 6, clonal expansion occurred in CD4+ and CD8+ blood T cells.

The timepoints at which blood was sampled were baseline, cycle 4 day 1, and cycle 7 day 1. The CDR3 is 13 amino acids. After removal of 10 bases from V and 6 bases from J, the junction contained 9 bases not matched to a gene. Per germline, CDR1 MDHEN and CDR2 SYDVKM. Data came from immunoSEQ multiplex PCR; TCRdb stores just in-frame clones and leaves some out. The sample lists tens of thousands of clones, around 86% seen once, with around 1.9% in the top ten. The origin of this receptor is an adult with an advanced solid tumor such as melanoma, head and neck, liver or kidney cancer. The sample consisted of CD4+ or CD8+ T cells sorted from blood, taken in a trial of the OX40 agonist ivuxolimab. J is TRBJ1-5 and V is TRBV28; TRBD1 matches at 7 bases. The CDR3 DNA follows: TGTGCCACCTACTCAGGGGGGGGTCAGCCCCAGCATTTT. It specifies CATYSGGGQPQHF.